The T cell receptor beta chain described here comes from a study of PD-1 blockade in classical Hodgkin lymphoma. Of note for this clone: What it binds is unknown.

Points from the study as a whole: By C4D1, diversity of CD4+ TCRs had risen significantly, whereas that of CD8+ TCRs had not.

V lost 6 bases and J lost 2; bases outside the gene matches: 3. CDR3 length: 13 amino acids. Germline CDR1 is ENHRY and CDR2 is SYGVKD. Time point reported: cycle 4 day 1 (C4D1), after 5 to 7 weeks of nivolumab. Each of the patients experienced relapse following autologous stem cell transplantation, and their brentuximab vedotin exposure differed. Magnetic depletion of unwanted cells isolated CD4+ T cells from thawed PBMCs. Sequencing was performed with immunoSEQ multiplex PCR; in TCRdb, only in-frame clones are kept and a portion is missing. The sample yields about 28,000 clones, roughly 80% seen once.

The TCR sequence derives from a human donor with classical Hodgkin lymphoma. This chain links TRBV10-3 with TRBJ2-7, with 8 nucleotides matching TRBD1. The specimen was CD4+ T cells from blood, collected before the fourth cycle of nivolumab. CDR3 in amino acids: CAISDRGAYEQYF. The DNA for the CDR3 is TGTGCCATCAGCGACAGGGGCGCCTACGAGCAGTACTTC.